One and the same sample provided the 6 T cell receptor beta chains below, sequenced in a study of ipilimumab plus nivolumab after autologous stem cell transplantation. TCRdb's copy holds only in-frame clones and misses some; the assay was immunoSEQ multiplex PCR. Counted here are about 40,000 clones, nearly 95% occurring once; the ten biggest clones make up approximately 1%. The sequencing here drew on PBMCs, taken in a trial of ipilimumab plus nivolumab as post-transplant consolidation. The receptors derive from a male donor with multiple myeloma.

The chain joins TRBV18 to TRBJ2-3, with 13 positions matching TRBD2. Germline values: CDR1 KGHSH, CDR2 LQKENI. The CDR3 contains 16 residues. Losses at the gene ends were 5 bases for V and 7 bases for J; bases not matched to a gene: 9. CDR3 residues: CASSTGLAGRLNTQYF. The CDR3, as DNA: TGTGCCAGCTCAACGGGACTAGCGGGGCGATTAAATACGCAGTATTTT.

V gene TRBV7-3 combines with J gene TRBJ1-4; D not resolved. The V gene lost 2 bases and the J gene lost 3 bases, with 7 bases spanning the gap. The CDR3 has 14 residues. CDR1 is SGHTA and CDR2 is FQGTGA in the germline V gene. The CDR3 nucleotides read TGTGCCAGCAGCTTACAACCGGCTAATGAAAAACTGTTTTTT. The encoded protein is CASSLQPANEKLFF.

DNA of the CDR3: TGTGCCACAGGCACAGATACGCAGTATTTT. Amino acid sequence: CATGTDTQYF. This rearrangement joins TRBV10-3 to TRBJ2-3, with D unresolved. The CDR3 covers 10 residues. V dropped 10 bases and J dropped 1 base, with 3 bases sitting between them. The germline V gene has CDR1 ENHRY and CDR2 SYGVKD.

The J gene is TRBJ2-3, the V gene TRBV5-1; D may be TRBD2 (6 bases). Per the germline V gene, CDR1 is SGHRS and CDR2 is YFSETQ. Trimming removed 0 bases from V and 3 bases from J, with 11 bases in between. This CDR3 has 15 amino acids. CDR3 in DNA: TGCGCCAGCAGCTTGGTTGGAGGGGAGACAGATACGCAGTATTTT. This encodes CASSLVGGETDTQYF.

This clone was recorded once. The DNA for the CDR3 is TGTGCCAGCAGCTTAGCGCGAGGGATGAATGAGCAGTTCTTC. As protein: CASSLARGMNEQFF. The genes are TRBV7-8 and TRBJ2-1, with D possibly being TRBD2 (5 bases). CDR1 and CDR2 (germline): SGHVS, FQNEAQ. V lost 0 bases, J lost 7 bases, and 10 bases lay in between. This CDR3 has 14 amino acids. Looking up the rest from reference TRBV7-8 and TRBJ2-1 gives the full variable domain: GAGVSQSPRYKVAKRGQDVALRCDPISGHVSLFWYQQALGQGPEFLTYFQNEAQLDKSGLPSDRFFAERPEGSVSTLKIQRTQQEDSAVYLCASSLARGMNEQFFGPGTRLTVL.

The chain uses TRBV18 and TRBJ1-1; the D is unclear. CDR1 is KGHSH, CDR2 LQKENI, per germline. The CDR3 spans 15 residues. The germline V and J ends were trimmed by 3 bases and 3 bases, with 14 bases remaining between them. This CDR3 is CASSPSWVVDTEAFF. CDR3 nucleotides: TGTGCCAGCTCACCTTCGTGGGTTGTTGACACTGAAGCTTTCTTT.